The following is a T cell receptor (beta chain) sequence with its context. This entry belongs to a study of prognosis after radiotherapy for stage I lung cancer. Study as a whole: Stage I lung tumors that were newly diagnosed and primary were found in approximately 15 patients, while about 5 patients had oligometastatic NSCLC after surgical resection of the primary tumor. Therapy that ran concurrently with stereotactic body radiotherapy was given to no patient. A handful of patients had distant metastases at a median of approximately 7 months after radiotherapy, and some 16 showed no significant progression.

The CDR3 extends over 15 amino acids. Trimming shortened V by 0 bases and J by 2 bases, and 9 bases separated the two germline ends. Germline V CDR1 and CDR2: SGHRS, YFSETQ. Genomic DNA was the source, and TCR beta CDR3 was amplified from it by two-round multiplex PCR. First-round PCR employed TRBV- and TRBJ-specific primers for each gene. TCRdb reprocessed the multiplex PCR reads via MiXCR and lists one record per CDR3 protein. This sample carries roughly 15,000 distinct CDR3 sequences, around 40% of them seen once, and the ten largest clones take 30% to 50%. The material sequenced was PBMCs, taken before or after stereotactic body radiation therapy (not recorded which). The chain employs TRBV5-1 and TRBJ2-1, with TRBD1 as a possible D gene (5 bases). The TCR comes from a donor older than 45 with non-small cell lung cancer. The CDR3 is CASSLAEGAYNEQFF. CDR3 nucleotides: TGCGCCAGCAGCTTGGCCGAAGGGGCCTACAATGAGCAGTTCTTC.